This TCR beta chain was captured in a study of blood T cell repertoires in COVID-19. Study overall: Sites across the United States, Italy and Spain contributed samples from acute and convalescent COVID-19.

V lost 3 bases to trimming and J lost 13 bases, with 12 bases between them. The germline V gene encodes CDR1 LNHDA and CDR2 SQIVND (reference sequence). This CDR3 has 12 amino acids. Membership in each cohort depended on participant-reported clinical history. Recovery among Cohort 3 donors was established by two negative PCRs, clearance, or symptom resolution. Authors' methods: The authors estimated nucleated cell counts from reference gene primer amplification. Libraries were prepared by immunoSEQ multiplex PCR; TCRdb keeps only in-frame clonotypes and omits some of them. That table furnishes V, J and clone size, whereas the DNA furnished D and trimming. The sample records about 400,000 clones, around 87% being singletons.

The gene calls are TRBV19 and TRBJ1-4, with D uncertain. The sequence was collected from a woman aged 45-65 years who had recovered from COVID-19. The sample was PBMCs or T cells enriched from blood (not recorded which). In DNA, the CDR3 is TGTGCCAGTAGTATCTCCCCCTGGGCACTGTTTTTT. As protein: CASSISPWALFF.